What follows are 24 T cell receptor beta chains derived from one specimen sequenced in a study of T cell repertoires in cytomegalovirus infection. These receptors are not linked to any known antigen. MiXCR, run by TCRdb on the reads, gives a single entry per CDR3 protein. Of 800,000 to 950,000 distinct CDR3 sequences listed, approximately 32% are singletons. This sample comprised cultured CD8+ T cells from PBMCs, obtained from culture after CMV antigen stimulation. The receptors stem from a human donor in good health (CMV status not recorded). Some clones in this sample may be carry-over from other donors' samples.

About this clonotype: Its ends do not fully match the called genes, so a read error is possible. This chain uses TRBV6-2 or TRBV6-3 with TRBJ2-1; D is uncertain. Germline V gene lookup returns CDR1 MNHEY and CDR2 SVGEGT. This CDR3 comprises 14 residues. The CDR3 is CTSTPQFSYNEQFF. The DNA of the CDR3 is TGTACCAGCACTCCACAGTTCTCCTACAATGAGCAGTTCTTC.

The chain has TRBV7-9 and TRBJ1-2; D may be TRBD1 (6 bases). The V gene lost 4 bases and the J gene lost 2 bases, with 14 bases spanning the gap. The CDR3 runs 15 residues. CDR1 SEHNR and CDR2 FQNEAQ come from the germline V gene (reference sequence). CDR3 sequence (DNA): TGTGCCAGCAGCTCCCCTGACAGGATCAACTATGGCTACACCTTC. Translating it yields CASSSPDRINYGYTF.

This clonotype showed up just a few times. The V and J genes are TRBV6-2 or TRBV6-3 and TRBJ2-1; D unresolved. This CDR3 comprises 15 residues. Germline lookup yields CDR1 MNHEY and CDR2 SVGEGT. V was clipped by 6 bases and J by 2 bases, with 14 bases between them. CDR3 sequence: CASRQASMTYNEQFF. CDR3 nucleotide sequence: TGTGCCAGCAGGCAGGCATCCATGACCTACAATGAGCAGTTCTTC.

The CDR3, as DNA: TGCGCCAGCAGCCAAGAAGGACTAAGGGCCGGGGAGCTGTTTTTT. Protein sequence: CASSQEGLRAGELFF. The rearrangement links TRBV4-3 to TRBJ2-2; perhaps TRBD2 as D (6 bases). CDR1 LGHNA and CDR2 YSLEER come from the germline V gene. CDR3 size: 15 residues. Trimming pared 0 bases from V and 6 bases from J, leaving 11 bases between.

This clonotype was seen only once. The chain couples TRBV5-6 to TRBJ1-2; D is ambiguous. Trimming pared 4 bases from V and 1 base from J, leaving 5 bases between. Germline assignment: CDR1 SGHDT and CDR2 YYEEEE. The CDR3 contains 12 residues. This CDR3 reads CASSEVNYGYTF. CDR3 bases: TGTGCCAGCAGCGAGGTTAACTATGGCTACACCTTC.

The V gene is TRBV15, the J gene TRBJ2-3; 8 bases are shared with TRBD2. J gave up 7 bases and V 8 bases, and 11 bases lay outside the gene matches. Germline V CDR1 and CDR2: LNHNV, YYDKDF (reference sequence). The CDR3 is made up of 14 amino acids. The CDR3 loop is CATDSGGALNTQYF. The CDR3 region has the DNA TGTGCCACCGACTCCGGGGGGGCCTTAAATACGCAGTATTTT.

Many counts were recorded for this clonotype. The rearrangement joins TRBV27 to TRBJ2-1, with 10 bases identical to TRBD2. Trimming removed 0 bases from V and 10 bases from J; junction bases left unmatched: 12. This CDR3 comprises 17 residues. Germline V gene lookup returns CDR1 MNHEY and CDR2 SMNVEV (reference sequence). CDR3 region: CASSLSGGASGGREQFF. CDR3 DNA: TGTGCCAGCAGTTTATCCGGCGGGGCTAGCGGGGGCCGAGAGCAGTTCTTC.

The table lists this clonotype with many counts. This chain links TRBV7-2 with TRBJ2-3; maybe TRBD1 (6 bases). CDR1 and CDR2 from the germline V gene are SGHTA and FQGNSA. V shed 4 bases and J shed 2 bases, with 16 bases lying between them. CDR3 length equals 16 residues. This CDR3 reads CASSSWGHAVTDTQYF. The DNA of the CDR3 is TGTGCCAGCAGCTCCTGGGGACACGCTGTCACAGATACGCAGTATTTT.

This clonotype appeared many times. The genes are TRBV7-8 and TRBJ2-2; D is unclear. Trimming pared 1 base from V and 9 bases from J, leaving 9 bases between. CDR1 SGHVS and CDR2 FQNEAQ come from the germline V gene. The CDR3 is made up of 13 amino acids. CDR3 DNA sequence: TGTGCCAGCAGCTTAGATGGTCCCCGGGAGCTGTTTTTT. Amino acid sequence: CASSLDGPRELFF.

The chain combines TRBV18 with TRBJ2-7; no clear D. Germline CDR1 is KGHSH and CDR2 is LQKENI. The CDR3 extends over 15 amino acids. Trimming pared 0 bases from V and 0 bases from J, leaving 9 bases between. CDR3 coding DNA: TGTGCCAGCTCACCACCGTTGGAGAGCTCCTACGAGCAGTACGTC. Translated: CASSPPLESSYEQYV.

This clonotype turned up a few times. The chain couples TRBV28 to TRBJ2-2, with 7 bases that match TRBD2. The CDR3 has 18 residues. The ends lost 1 base at V and 1 base at J; junction bases unmatched: 9. The germline gives CDR1 MDHEN, CDR2 SYDVKM. CDR3 region: CASSLLGISGWNTGELFF. CDR3 in DNA: TGTGCCAGCAGTTTATTGGGGATTAGCGGGTGGAACACCGGGGAGCTGTTTTTT.

The V gene is TRBV19, the J gene TRBJ2-7; D remains ambiguous. V was clipped by 4 bases and J by 5 bases, with 18 bases between them. The CDR3 runs to 15 residues. Germline V lookup: CDR1 LNHDA, CDR2 SQIVND (reference sequence). Here the CDR3 DNA reads TGTGCCAGTAGTAATATCGGGCAGGATGTTAACGAGCAGTACTTC. This translates into CASSNIGQDVNEQYF.

This chain uses TRBV6-2 or TRBV6-3 with TRBJ2-5; 7 nucleotides align to TRBD2. Trimming cost V 2 bases and J 5 bases; bases outside gene matches: 20. This CDR3 spans 19 amino acids. Per the germline V gene, CDR1 is MNHEY and CDR2 is SVGEGT. The CDR3 region is CASSYASGGGSTNLETQYF. The DNA of the CDR3 is TGTGCCAGCAGTTACGCCTCCGGCGGGGGAAGTACCAACCTGGAGACCCAGTACTTC.

This sequence joins TRBV28 and TRBJ1-5; no clear D. The length of the CDR3 is 15 residues. Germline CDR1 and CDR2: MDHEN and SYDVKM. V lost 2 bases and J 4 bases, leaving 12 bases between the germline ends. The CDR3, as DNA: TGTGCCAGCAGTTTACGGCGGTTCGGGAATCAGCCCCAGCATTTT. Its translation is CASSLRRFGNQPQHF.

The chain has TRBV5-5 and TRBJ1-6; TRBD1 matches 7 bases. The CDR3 runs 14 residues. The germline V gene encodes CDR1 SGHKS and CDR2 YYEKEE (reference sequence). V lost 6 bases, J lost 7 bases, and 7 bases stayed unmatched. CDR3 in amino acids: CASTRGDSNSPLHF. CDR3 DNA sequence: TGTGCCAGCACCCGGGGGGACAGCAATTCACCCCTCCACTTT.

This clonotype was seen repeatedly, ten times or more. The V call is TRBV7-6, the J call TRBJ2-2; 8 bases line up with TRBD1. Germline-derived CDR1 and CDR2 are SGHVS and FNYEAQ. With 5 bases clipped from V and 1 base from J, the junction kept 9 bases outside the gene matches. CDR3 length equals 17 residues. CDR3 nucleotide sequence: TGTGCCAGCAGCCGCAACCGGGACAGGAGGAACACCGGGGAGCTGTTTTTT. Translated: CASSRNRDRRNTGELFF.

This clonotype came up many times. The V gene is TRBV7-6, the J gene TRBJ1-1; no clear D gene. CDR3 length equals 17 residues. With 1 base removed from V and 6 bases from J, the gap between germline ends came to 21 bases. CDR1 SGHVS and CDR2 FNYEAQ come from the germline V gene. The CDR3 here is CASSLGADNVGEAEAFF. Written as DNA, the CDR3 is TGTGCCAGCAGCTTAGGGGCAGACAACGTGGGCGAGGCTGAAGCTTTCTTT.

The chain carries TRBV19 and TRBJ1-1; D possibly corresponds to TRBD1 (6 bases). CDR1 LNHDA and CDR2 SQIVND come from the germline V gene (reference sequence). Deletions cut 5 bases from V and 4 bases from J, with 11 bases between. The CDR3 consists of 13 residues. CDR3 amino acids: CASSSRGSTEAFF. DNA of the CDR3: TGTGCCAGTAGTTCGAGGGGGAGCACTGAAGCTTTCTTT.

V usage is TRBV12-5 and J usage is TRBJ1-2; D is unresolved. Trimming pared 5 bases from V and 0 bases from J, leaving 7 bases between. This CDR3 has 13 amino acids. CDR1 is LGHNT, CDR2 FRNRAP, per germline. CDR3 sequence (DNA): TGTGCTAGTGGTACAGCAGCTAACTATGGCTACACCTTC. This codes for CASGTAANYGYTF.

The J gene is TRBJ1-2, the V gene TRBV12-3 or TRBV12-4, with D possibly TRBD1 on 5 matching bases. The V gene lost 3 bases and the J gene lost 5 bases, with 10 bases spanning the gap. This CDR3 contains 13 residues. The CDR3 reads CASSFAGLYGYTF. CDR3 coding DNA: TGTGCCAGCAGTTTCGCAGGGCTGTATGGCTACACCTTC.

V usage is TRBV5-8 and J usage is TRBJ1-2, with D perhaps TRBD1 (5 bases). The CDR3 totals 15 residues. Trimming took off 0 bases at V and 6 bases at J, with 15 bases between the two ends. Germline V gene sequence: CDR1 SGHTS, CDR2 YDEGEE. The CDR3: CASSLGPGTWDGYTF. In DNA form, the CDR3 reads TGTGCCAGCAGCTTGGGCCCGGGGACCTGGGATGGCTACACCTTC.

This clonotype has at least ten counts. The chain links TRBV7-6 to TRBJ2-7; 7 nucleotides match TRBD1. CDR1 is SGHVS and CDR2 is FNYEAQ in the germline V gene. The CDR3 is 14 residues long. V gave up 5 bases and J gave up 1 base; unmatched junction bases: 5. The CDR3 region has the DNA TGTGCCAGCAGCGCGTACAGGGGTTCCTACGAGCAGTACTTC. This codes for CASSAYRGSYEQYF.

This clonotype was recorded once. V gene TRBV12-3 or TRBV12-4 combines with J gene TRBJ1-5; no clear D. CDR3 length equals 16 residues. V lost 4 bases and J lost 7, with 20 bases in between. The CDR3 region has the DNA TGTGCCAGCAGTTCGGGCGACCATTATCAAGAACAGCCCCAGCATTTT. Amino acids: CASSSGDHYQEQPQHF.

This clonotype has at least ten counts. This chain connects TRBV7-9 to TRBJ1-2; 10 bases agree with TRBD1. Germline lookup yields CDR1 SEHNR and CDR2 FQNEAQ (reference sequence). The V and J ends lost 4 bases and 3 bases, in that order; junction bases with no gene match: 14. The CDR3 consists of 18 residues. The CDR3 is CASSSPRDRGTKDYGYTF. The CDR3 DNA sequence: TGTGCCAGCAGCTCTCCCCGGGACAGGGGCACAAAAGACTATGGCTACACCTTC.